Listed below are T cell receptor beta chains from one sample, sequenced in a study of cytomegalovirus exposure and HLA in healthy donors. Sequencing was performed with immunoSEQ multiplex PCR; in TCRdb, only in-frame clones are kept and a portion is missing. The table shows around 160,000 clones, with roughly three quarters occurring only once. Sequenced input: PBMCs. The receptors come from a man aged 18 to 29 in good health and CMV-seropositive. Each CDR3 is given with its conserved first and last residue. The order of the fields is J gene, V gene, CDR3 protein.

>TRBJ1-4|TRBV13
CASSLGLGQGNEKLFF
>TRBJ1-2|TRBV4-2
CASSQEGGANNGYTF
>TRBJ1-1|TRBV5-1
CASSLTRGYEAFF
>TRBJ2-5|TRBV7-8
CASSLGWGQQETQYF
>TRBJ2-3|TRBV2
CASRPRLVPGTDTQYF
>TRBJ1-1|TRBV11-3
CASSGDSTDNTEAFF
>TRBJ2-4|TRBV28
CASSSDRFGPKNIQYF
>TRBJ1-4|TRBV7-9
CASTRGPNEKLFF
>TRBJ1-6|TRBV5-4
CASSGQLNSPLHF
>TRBJ1-4|TRBV5-1
CASSLGGLGLFF
>TRBJ1-5|TRBV9
CASSVGGGSQPQHF
>TRBJ2-1|TRBV7-9
CASSLSQGVNNEQFF
>TRBJ1-1|TRBV29-1
CSVARGATEAFF
>TRBJ1-5|TRBV19
CASSRRQGSSNQPQHF
>TRBJ1-3|TRBV7-2
CASSFTGKPIYF
>TRBJ1-2|TRBV10-3
CASSLGGGNYGYTF
>TRBJ2-4|TRBV6-1
CASRDEDIQYF
>TRBJ1-4|TRBV2
CASSTGGEKLFF
>TRBJ1-2|TRBV10-3
CAISESTDRPNYGYTF
>TRBJ2-5|TRBV6-1
CASSEGATPQETQYF
>TRBJ2-5|TRBV7-9
CASSLATEPYQETQYF
>TRBJ2-1|TRBV9
CASRDDSSGGYNEQFF
>TRBJ2-3|TRBV19
CASSDLRTDTQYF